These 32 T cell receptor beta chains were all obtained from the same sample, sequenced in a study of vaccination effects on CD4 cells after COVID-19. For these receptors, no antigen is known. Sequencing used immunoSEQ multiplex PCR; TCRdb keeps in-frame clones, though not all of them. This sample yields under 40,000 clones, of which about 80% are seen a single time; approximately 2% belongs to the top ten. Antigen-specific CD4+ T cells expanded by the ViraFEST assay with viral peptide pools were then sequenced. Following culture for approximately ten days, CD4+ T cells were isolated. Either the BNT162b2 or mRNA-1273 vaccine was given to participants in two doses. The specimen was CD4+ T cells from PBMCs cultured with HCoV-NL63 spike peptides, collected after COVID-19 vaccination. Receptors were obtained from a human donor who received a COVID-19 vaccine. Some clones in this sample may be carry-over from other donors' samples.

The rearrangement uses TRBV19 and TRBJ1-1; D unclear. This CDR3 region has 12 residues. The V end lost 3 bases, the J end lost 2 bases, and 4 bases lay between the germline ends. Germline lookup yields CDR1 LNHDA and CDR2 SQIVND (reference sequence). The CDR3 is CASSIFNTEAFF. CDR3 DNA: TGTGCCAGTAGTATTTTTAACACTGAAGCTTTCTTT.

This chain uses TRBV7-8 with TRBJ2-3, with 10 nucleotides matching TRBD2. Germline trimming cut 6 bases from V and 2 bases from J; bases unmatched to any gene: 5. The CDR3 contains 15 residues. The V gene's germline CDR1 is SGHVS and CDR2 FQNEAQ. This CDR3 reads CASRWTSGNTDTQYF. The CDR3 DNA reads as TGTGCCAGCAGGTGGACTAGCGGAAACACAGATACGCAGTATTTT.

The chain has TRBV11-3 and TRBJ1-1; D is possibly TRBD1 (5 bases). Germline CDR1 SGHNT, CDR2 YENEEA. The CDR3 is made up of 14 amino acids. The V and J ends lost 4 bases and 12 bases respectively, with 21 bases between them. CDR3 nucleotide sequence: TGTGCCAGCAGCTCCGGAATCCCCGGGACCCCGACTTTCTTT. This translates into CASSSGIPGTPTFF.

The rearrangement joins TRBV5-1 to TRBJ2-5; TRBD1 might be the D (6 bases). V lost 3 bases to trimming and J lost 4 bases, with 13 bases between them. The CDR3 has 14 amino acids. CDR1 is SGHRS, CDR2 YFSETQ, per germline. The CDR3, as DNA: TGCGCCAGCAGCTCTCCGACAGGAGTAGAGACCCAGTACTTC. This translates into CASSSPTGVETQYF.

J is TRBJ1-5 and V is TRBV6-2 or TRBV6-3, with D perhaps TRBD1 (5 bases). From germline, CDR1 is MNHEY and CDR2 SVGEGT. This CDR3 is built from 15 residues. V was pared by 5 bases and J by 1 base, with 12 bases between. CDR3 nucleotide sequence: TGTGCCAGCAGTCTCCCCTGGGGGAGCAATCAGCCCCAGCATTTT. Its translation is CASSLPWGSNQPQHF.

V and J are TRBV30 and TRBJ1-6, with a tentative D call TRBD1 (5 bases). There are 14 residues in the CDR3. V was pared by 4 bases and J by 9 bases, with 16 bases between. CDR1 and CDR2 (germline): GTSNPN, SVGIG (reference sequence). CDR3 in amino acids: CAWTGLTSGSPLHF. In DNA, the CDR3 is TGTGCCTGGACAGGGCTCACGTCGGGTTCACCCCTCCACTTT. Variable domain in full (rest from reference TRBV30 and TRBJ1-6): SQTIHQWPATLVQPVGSPLSLECTVEGTSNPNLYWYRQAAGRGLQLLFYSVGIGQISSEVPQNLSASRPQDRQFILSSKKLLLSDSGFYLCAWTGLTSGSPLHFGNGTRLTVT.

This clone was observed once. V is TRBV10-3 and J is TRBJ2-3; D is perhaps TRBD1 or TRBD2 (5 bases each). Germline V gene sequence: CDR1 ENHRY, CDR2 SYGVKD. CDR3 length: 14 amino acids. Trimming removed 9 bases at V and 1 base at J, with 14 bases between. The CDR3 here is CAISGRGGTDTQYF. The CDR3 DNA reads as TGTGCCATATCGGGACGAGGGGGCACAGATACGCAGTATTTT.

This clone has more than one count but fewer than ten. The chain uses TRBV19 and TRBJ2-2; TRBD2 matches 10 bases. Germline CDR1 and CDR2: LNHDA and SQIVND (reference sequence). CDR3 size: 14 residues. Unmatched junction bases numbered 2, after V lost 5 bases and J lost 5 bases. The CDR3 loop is CASSLAGGTGELFF. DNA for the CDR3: TGTGCCAGTAGTTTAGCGGGGGGAACCGGGGAGCTGTTTTTT.

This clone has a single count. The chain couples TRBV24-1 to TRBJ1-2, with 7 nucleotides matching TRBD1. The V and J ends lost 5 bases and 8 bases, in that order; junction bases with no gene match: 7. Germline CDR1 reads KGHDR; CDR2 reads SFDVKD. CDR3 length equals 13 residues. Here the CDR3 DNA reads TGTGCCACCAGTGGACAGGGTTTTCGCGGCTACACCTTC. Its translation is CATSGQGFRGYTF.

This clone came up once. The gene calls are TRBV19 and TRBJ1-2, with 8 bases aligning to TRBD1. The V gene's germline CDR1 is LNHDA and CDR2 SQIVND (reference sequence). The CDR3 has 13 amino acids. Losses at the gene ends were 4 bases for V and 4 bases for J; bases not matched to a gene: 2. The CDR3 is CASSRDRGYGYTF. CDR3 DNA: TGTGCCAGTAGTAGAGACAGGGGCTATGGCTACACCTTC.

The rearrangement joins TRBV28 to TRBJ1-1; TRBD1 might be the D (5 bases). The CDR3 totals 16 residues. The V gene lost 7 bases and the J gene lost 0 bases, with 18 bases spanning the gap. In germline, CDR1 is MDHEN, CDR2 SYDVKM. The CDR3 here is CASILQRGVLNTEAFF. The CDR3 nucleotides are TGTGCCAGCATCTTGCAGCGGGGGGTCTTGAACACTGAAGCTTTCTTT. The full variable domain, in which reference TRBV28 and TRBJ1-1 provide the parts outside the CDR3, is DVKVTQSSRYLVKRTGEKVFLECVQDMDHENMFWYRQDPGLGLRLIYFSYDVKMKEKGDIPEGYSVSREKKERFSLILESASTNQTSMYLCASILQRGVLNTEAFFGQGTRLTVV.

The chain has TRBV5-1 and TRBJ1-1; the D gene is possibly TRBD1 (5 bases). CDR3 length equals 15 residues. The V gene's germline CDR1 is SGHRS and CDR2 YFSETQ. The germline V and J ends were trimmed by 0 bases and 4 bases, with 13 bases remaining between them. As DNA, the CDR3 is TGCGCCAGCAGCTTGGTTTCCAGGGCGGGCACTGAAGCTTTCTTT. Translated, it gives CASSLVSRAGTEAFF.

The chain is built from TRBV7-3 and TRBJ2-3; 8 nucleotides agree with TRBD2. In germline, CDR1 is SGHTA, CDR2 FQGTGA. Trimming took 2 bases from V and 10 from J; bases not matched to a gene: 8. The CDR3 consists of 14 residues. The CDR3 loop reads CASSLVRGDAAQYF. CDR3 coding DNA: TGTGCCAGCAGCTTAGTGCGGGGGGACGCTGCGCAGTATTTT.

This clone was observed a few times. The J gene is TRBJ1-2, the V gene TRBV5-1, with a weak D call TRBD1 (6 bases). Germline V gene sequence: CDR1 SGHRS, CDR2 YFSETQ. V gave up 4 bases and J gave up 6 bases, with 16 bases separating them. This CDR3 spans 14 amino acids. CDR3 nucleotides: TGCGCCAGCAGCCCCGGGACACTAGGTGATGGCTACACCTTC. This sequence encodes CASSPGTLGDGYTF.

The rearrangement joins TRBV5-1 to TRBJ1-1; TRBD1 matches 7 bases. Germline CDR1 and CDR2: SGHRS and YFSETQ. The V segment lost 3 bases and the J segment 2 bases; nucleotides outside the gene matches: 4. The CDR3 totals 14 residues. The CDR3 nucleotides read TGCGCCAGCAGCTCCGAGGGGGCTAACACTGAAGCTTTCTTT. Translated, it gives CASSSEGANTEAFF.

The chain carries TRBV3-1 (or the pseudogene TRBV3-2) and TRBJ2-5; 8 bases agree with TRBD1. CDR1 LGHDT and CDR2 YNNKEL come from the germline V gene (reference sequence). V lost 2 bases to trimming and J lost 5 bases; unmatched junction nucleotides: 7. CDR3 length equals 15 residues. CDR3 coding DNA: TGTGCCAGCAGCCAACGGACAGGGTTCGGGGAGACCCAGTACTTC. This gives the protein CASSQRTGFGETQYF.

CDR3 residues: CATKQEKANTGELFF. The CDR3 nucleotides read TGTGCCACGAAACAGGAAAAAGCGAACACCGGGGAGCTGTTTTTT. The V and J genes are TRBV21-1 and TRBJ2-2; the table assigns TRBD1, which was not confirmed against the DNA. TRBV21-1 is a known pseudogene. CDR3 length: 15 amino acids.

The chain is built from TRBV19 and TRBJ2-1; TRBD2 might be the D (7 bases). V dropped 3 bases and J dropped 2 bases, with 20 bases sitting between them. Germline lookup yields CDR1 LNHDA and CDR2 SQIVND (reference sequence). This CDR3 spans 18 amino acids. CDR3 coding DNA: TGTGCCAGTAGTATTTTGGCGGGGGCAGGGTGGACCTACAATGAGCAGTTCTTC. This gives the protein CASSILAGAGWTYNEQFF.

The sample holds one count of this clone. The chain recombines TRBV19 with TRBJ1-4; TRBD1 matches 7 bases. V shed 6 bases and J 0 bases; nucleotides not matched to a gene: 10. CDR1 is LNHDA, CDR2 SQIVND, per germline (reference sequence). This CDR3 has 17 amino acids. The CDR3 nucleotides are TGTGCCAGTAGGATCCGGGACAGCTATGCAACTAATGAAAAACTGTTTTTT. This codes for CASRIRDSYATNEKLFF.

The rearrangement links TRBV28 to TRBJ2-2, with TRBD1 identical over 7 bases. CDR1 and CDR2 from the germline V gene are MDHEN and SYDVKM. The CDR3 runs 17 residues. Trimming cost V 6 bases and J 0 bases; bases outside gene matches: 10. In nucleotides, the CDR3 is TGTGCCAGCAGAGACCTACAGGGGAGCGCGAACACCGGGGAGCTGTTTTTT. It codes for CASRDLQGSANTGELFF.

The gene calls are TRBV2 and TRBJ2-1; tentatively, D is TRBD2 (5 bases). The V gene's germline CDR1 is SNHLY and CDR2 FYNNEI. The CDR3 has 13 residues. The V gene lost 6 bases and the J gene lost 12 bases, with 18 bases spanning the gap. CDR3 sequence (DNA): TGTGCCAGCAGGGAGGTACGGCTGGTTGGGCAGTTCTTC. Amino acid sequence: CASREVRLVGQFF.

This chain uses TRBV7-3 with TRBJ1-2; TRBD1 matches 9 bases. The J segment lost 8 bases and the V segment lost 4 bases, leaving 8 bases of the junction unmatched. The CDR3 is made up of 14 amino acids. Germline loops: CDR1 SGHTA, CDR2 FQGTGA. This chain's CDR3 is CASSSIGQGKGYTF. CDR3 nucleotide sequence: TGTGCCAGCAGCTCGATCGGACAGGGGAAAGGCTACACCTTC.

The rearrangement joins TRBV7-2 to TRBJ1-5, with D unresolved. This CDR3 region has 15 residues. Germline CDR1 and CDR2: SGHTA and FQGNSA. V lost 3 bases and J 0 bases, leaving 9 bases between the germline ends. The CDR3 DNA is TGTGCCAGCAGCTTCAGTCAGTATAGCAATCAGCCCCAGCATTTT. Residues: CASSFSQYSNQPQHF.

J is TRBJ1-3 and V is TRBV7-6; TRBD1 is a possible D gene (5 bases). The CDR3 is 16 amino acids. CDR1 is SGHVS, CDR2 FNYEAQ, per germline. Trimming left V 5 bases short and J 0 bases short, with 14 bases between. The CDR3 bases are TGTGCCAGCAGCCCGGGGCGGCAGTACTCTGGAAACACCATATATTTT. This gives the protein CASSPGRQYSGNTIYF.

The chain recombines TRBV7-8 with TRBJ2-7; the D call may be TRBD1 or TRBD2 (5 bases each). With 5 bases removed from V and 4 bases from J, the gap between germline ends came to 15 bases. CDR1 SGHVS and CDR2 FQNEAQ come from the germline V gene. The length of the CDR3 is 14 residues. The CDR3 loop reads CASSGLLGVYEQYV. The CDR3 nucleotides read TGTGCCAGCAGCGGACTTTTAGGGGTGTACGAGCAGTACGTC.

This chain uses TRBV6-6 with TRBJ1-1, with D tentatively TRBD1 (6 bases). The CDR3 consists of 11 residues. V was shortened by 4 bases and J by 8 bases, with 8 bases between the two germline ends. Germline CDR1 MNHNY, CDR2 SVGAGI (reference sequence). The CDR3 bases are TGTGCCAGCAGTTTCGACAGGGAAGCTTTCTTT. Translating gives CASSFDREAFF.

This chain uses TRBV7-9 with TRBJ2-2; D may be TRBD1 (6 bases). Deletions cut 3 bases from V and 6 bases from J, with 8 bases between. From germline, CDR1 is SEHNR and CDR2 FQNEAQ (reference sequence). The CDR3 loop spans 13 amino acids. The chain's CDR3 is CASSLNRAGELFF. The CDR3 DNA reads TGTGCCAGCAGCTTGAACAGGGCCGGGGAGCTGTTTTTT.

This CDR3 reads CASGLGRQGAKRNIQYF. In nucleotides, the CDR3 is TGTGCTAGTGGTTTGGGGCGACAGGGGGCTAAGAGAAACATTCAGTACTTC. V and J are TRBV12-5 and TRBJ2-4; 10 nucleotides agree with TRBD1. In germline, CDR1 is LGHNT, CDR2 FRNRAP. The CDR3 consists of 17 residues. Unmatched junction bases numbered 9, after V lost 1 base and J lost 6 bases.

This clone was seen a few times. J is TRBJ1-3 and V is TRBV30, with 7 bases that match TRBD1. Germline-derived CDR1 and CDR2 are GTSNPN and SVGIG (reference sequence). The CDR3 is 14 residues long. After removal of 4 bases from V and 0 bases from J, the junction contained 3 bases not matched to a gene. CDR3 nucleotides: TGTGCCTGGAAGACAGGGAGCTCTGGAAACACCATATATTTT. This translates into CAWKTGSSGNTIYF.

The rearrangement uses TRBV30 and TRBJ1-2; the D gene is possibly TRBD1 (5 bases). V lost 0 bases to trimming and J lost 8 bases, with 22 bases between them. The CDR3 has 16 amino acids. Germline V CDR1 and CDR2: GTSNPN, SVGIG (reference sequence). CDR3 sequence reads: CAWSVPFRDRSLGYTF. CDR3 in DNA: TGTGCCTGGAGTGTACCCTTCCGGGACCGTTCTTTAGGCTACACCTTC.

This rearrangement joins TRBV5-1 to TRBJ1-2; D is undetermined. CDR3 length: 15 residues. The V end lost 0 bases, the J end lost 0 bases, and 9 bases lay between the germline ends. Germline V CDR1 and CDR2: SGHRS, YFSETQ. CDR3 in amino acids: CASSLVGSSNYGYTF. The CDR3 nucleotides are TGCGCCAGCAGCTTGGTAGGCAGCTCTAACTATGGCTACACCTTC.

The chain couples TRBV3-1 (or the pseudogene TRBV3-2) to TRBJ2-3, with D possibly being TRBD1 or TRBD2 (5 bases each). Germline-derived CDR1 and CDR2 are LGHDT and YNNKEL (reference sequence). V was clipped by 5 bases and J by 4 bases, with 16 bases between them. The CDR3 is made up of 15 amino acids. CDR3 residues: CASSKVPGRADTQYF. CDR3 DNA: TGTGCCAGCAGCAAAGTGCCGGGGCGCGCAGATACGCAGTATTTT.